In its sample, the clone carrying this T cell receptor beta chain was seen once. The record originates from a study of PD-1 blockade in classical Hodgkin lymphoma. The method was immunoSEQ multiplex PCR; TCRdb's version includes in-frame clones alone and lacks a portion of them. The sample holds tens of thousands of clones, about 94% seen once. Noted time point: newly diagnosed, previously untreated cHL patient sample. The V and J ends lost 3 bases and 4 bases, in that order; junction bases with no gene match: 5. The CDR3 has 14 amino acids. Germline V CDR1 and CDR2: SEHNR, FQNEAQ (reference sequence).

V usage is TRBV7-9 and J usage is TRBJ2-7, with TRBD2 matching 8 bases. Sample: peripheral blood mononuclear cells (PBMCs). This sequence originates from a human donor with classical Hodgkin lymphoma. The CDR3, as DNA: TGTGCCAGCAGCTTTGGATCGGGAGGGTACGAGCAGTACTTC. It yields the protein CASSFGSGGYEQYF.